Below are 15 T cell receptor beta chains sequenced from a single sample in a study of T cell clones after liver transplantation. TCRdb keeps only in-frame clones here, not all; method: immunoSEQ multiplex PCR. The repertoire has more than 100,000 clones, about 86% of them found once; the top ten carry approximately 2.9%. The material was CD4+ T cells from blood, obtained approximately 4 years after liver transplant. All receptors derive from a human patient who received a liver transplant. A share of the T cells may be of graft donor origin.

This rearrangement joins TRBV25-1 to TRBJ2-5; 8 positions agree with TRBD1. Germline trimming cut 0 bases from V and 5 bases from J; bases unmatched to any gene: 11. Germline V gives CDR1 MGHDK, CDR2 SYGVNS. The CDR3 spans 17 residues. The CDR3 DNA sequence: TGTGCCAGCAGTGAATATGGGGGTCGACAGGGGAGGGAGACCCAGTACTTC. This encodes CASSEYGGRQGRETQYF.

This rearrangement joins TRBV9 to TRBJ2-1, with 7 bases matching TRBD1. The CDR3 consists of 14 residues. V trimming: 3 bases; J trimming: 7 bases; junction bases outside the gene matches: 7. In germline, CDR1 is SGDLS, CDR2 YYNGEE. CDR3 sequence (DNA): TGTGCCAGCAGCGGGAAAGGGGGCGAGAATGAGCAGTTCTTC. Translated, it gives CASSGKGGENEQFF.

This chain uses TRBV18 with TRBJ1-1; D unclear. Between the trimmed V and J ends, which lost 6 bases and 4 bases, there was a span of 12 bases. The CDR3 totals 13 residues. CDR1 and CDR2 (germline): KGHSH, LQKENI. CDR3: CASSPSLSTEAFF. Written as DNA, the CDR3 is TGTGCCAGCTCCCCCTCCCTATCCACTGAAGCTTTCTTT.

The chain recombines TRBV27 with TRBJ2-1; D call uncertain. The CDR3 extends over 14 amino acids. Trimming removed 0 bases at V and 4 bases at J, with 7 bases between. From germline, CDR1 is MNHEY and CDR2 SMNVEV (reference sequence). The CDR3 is CASSLSQQYNEQFF. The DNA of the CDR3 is TGTGCCAGCAGTTTATCTCAACAGTACAATGAGCAGTTCTTC.

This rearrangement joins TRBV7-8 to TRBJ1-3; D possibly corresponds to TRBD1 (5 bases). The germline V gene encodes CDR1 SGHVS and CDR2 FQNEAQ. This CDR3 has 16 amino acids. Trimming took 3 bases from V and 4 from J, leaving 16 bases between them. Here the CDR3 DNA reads TGTGCCAGCAGCTTGATGGGGCCGGGAACGGGAAACACCATATATTTT. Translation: CASSLMGPGTGNTIYF. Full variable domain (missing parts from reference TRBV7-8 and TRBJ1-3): GAGVSQSPRYKVAKRGQDVALRCDPISGHVSLFWYQQALGQGPEFLTYFQNEAQLDKSGLPSDRFFAERPEGSVSTLKIQRTQQEDSAVYLCASSLMGPGTGNTIYFGEGSWLTVV.

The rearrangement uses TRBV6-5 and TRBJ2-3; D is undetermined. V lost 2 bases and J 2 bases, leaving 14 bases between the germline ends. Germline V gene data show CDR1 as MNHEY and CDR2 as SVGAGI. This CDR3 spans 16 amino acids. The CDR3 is CASSYRGLGVTDTQYF. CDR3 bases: TGTGCCAGCAGTTACAGAGGCCTTGGGGTCACAGATACGCAGTATTTT.

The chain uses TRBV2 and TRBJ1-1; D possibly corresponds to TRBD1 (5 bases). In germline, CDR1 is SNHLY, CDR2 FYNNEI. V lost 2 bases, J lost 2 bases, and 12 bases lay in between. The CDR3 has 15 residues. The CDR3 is CASSESRGPNTEAFF. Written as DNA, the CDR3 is TGTGCCAGCAGTGAAAGCCGGGGACCAAACACTGAAGCTTTCTTT.

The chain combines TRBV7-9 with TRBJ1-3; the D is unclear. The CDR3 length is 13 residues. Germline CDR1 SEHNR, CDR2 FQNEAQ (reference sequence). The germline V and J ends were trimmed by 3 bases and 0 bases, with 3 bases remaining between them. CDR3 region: CASSFYSGNTIYF. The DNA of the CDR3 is TGTGCCAGCAGCTTCTACTCTGGAAACACCATATATTTT.

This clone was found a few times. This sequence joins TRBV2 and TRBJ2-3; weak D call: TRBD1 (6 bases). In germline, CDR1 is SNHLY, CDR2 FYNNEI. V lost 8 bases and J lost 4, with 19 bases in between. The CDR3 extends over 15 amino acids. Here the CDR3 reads CASRSLQGTADTQYF. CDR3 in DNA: TGTGCCAGCCGTTCCCTTCAGGGGACGGCAGATACGCAGTATTTT. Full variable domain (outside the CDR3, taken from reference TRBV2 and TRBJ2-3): EPEVTQTPSHQVTQMGQEVILRCVPISNHLYFYWYRQILGQKVEFLVSFYNNEISEKSEIFDDQFSVERPDGSNFTLKIRSTKLEDSAMYFCASRSLQGTADTQYFGPGTRLTVL.

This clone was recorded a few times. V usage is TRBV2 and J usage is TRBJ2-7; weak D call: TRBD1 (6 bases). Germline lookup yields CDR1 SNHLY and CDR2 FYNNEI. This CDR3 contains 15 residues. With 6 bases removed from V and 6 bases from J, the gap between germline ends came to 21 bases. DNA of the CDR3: TGTGCCAGCAGCGGAAACAGGGCCAGGCGAGGCGAGCAGTACTTC. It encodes CASSGNRARRGEQYF.

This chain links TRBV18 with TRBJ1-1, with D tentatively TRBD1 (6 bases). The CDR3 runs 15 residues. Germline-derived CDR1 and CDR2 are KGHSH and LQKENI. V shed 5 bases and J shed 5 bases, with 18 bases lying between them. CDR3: CASSVEPGGGTEAFF. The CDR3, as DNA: TGTGCCAGCTCAGTCGAGCCGGGAGGGGGAACTGAAGCTTTCTTT.

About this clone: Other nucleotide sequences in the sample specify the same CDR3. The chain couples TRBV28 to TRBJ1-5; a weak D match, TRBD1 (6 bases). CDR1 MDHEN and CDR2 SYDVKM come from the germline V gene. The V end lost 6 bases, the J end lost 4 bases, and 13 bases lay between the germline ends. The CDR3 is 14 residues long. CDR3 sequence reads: CASSLTGPNQPQHF. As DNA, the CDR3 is TGTGCCAGCAGCCTCACAGGGCCGAATCAGCCCCAGCATTTT.

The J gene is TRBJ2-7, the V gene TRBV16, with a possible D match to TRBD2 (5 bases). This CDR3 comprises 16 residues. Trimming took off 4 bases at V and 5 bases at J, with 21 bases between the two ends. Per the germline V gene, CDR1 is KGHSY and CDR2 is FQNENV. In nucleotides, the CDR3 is TGTGCCAGCAGCCTAATTCAGAGGGCTACGGACGACGAGCAGTACTTC. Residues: CASSLIQRATDDEQYF.

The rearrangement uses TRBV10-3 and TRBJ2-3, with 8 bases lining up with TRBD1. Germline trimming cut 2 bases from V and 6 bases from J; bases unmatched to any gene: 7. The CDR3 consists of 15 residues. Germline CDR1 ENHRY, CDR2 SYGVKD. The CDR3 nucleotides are TGTGCCATCAGTGAGGGCGGACAGGGTTCGGATACGCAGTATTTT. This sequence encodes CAISEGGQGSDTQYF.

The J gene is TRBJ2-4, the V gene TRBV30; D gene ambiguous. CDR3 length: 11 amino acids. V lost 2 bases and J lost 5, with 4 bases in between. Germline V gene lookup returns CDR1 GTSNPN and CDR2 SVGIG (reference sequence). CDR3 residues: CAWSSENIQYF. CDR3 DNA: TGTGCCTGGAGTAGCGAAAACATTCAGTACTTC. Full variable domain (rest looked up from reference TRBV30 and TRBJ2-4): SQTIHQWPATLVQPVGSPLSLECTVEGTSNPNLYWYRQAAGRGLQLLFYSVGIGQISSEVPQNLSASRPQDRQFILSSKKLLLSDSGFYLCAWSSENIQYFGAGTRLSVL.